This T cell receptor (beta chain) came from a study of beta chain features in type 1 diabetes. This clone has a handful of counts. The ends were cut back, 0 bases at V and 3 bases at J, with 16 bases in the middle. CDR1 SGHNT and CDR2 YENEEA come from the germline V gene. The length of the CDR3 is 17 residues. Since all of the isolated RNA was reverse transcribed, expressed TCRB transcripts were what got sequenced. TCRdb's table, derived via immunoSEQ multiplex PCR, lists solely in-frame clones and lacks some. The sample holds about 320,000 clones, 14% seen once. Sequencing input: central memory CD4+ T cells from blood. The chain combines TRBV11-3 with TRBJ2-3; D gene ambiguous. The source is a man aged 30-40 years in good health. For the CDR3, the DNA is TGTGCCAGCAGCTTAGATGTTTCTATCTCGAGGACAGATACGCAGTATTTT. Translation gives CASSLDVSISRTDTQYF.